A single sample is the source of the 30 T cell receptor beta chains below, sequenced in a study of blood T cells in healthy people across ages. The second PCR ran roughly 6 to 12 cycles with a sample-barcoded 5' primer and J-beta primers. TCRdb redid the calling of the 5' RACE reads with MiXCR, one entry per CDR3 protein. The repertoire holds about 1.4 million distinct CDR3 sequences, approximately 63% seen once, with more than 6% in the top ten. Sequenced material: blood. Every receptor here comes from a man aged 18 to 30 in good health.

CDR3 bases: TGTGCCAGCAGCTGGATTAGCGGGAGGGCCCGGGAGCAGTACTTC. Amino acids: CASSWISGRAREQYF. The chain recombines TRBV5-6 with TRBJ2-7, with 11 bases aligning to TRBD2. This CDR3 comprises 15 residues. The germline CDR1 and CDR2 sequences are SGHDT and YYEEEE. The junction had 9 bases not matched to a gene; V was cut back by 3 bases and J by 7 bases.

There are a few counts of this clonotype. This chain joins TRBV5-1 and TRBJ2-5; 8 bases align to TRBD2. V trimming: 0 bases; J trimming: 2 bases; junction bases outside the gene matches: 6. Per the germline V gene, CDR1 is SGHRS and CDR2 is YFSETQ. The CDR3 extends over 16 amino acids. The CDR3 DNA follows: TGCGCCAGCAGCTTGGAAGCTAGCGGGCAGCAAGAGACCCAGTACTTC. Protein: CASSLEASGQQETQYF.

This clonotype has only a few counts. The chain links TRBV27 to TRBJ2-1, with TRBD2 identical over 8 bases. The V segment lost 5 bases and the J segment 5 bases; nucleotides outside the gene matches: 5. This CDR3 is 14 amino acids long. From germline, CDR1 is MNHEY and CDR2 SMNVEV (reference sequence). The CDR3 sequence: CASSKIAGHNEQFF. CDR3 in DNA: TGTGCCAGCAGTAAGATAGCGGGGCACAATGAGCAGTTCTTC.

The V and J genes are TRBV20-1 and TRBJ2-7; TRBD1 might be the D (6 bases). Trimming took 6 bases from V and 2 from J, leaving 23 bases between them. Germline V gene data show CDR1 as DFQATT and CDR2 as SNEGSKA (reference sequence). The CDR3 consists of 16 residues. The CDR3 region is CSALTRPANRAYEQYF. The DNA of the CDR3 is TGCAGTGCCCTTACCAGGCCAGCCAACAGGGCCTACGAGCAGTACTTC.

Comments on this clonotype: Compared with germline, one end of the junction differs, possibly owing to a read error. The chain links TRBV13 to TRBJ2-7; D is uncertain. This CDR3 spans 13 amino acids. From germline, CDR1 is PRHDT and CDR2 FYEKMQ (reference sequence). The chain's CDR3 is CVSSSGTAYEQYF. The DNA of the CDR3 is TGTGTCAGCAGCTCGGGCACCGCCTACGAGCAGTACTTC.

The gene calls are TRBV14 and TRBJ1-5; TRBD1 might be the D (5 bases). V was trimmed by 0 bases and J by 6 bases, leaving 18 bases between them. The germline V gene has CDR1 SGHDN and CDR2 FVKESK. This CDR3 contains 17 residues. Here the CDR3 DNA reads TGTGCCAGCAGCCAAGATCCTGAGACAAGGGGTGTTCAGCCCCAGCATTTT. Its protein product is CASSQDPETRGVQPQHF.

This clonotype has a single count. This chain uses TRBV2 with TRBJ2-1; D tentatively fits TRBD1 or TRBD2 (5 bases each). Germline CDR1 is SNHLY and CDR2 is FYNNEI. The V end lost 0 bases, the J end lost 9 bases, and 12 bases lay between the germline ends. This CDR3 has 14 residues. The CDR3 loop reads CASSEAPEGPEQFF. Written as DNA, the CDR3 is TGTGCCAGCAGTGAAGCGCCCGAGGGGCCTGAGCAGTTCTTC. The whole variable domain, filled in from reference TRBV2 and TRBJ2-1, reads EPEVTQTPSHQVTQMGQEVILRCVPISNHLYFYWYRQILGQKVEFLVSFYNNEISEKSEIFDDQFSVERPDGSNFTLKIRSTKLEDSAMYFCASSEAPEGPEQFFGPGTRLTVL.

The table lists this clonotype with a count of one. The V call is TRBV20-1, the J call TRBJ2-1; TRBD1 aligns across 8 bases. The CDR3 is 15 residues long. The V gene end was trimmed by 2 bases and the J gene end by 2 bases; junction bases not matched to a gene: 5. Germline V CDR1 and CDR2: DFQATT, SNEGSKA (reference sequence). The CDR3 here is CSARPRGLAYNEQFF. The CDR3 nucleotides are TGCAGTGCTAGACCCAGGGGGCTGGCCTACAATGAGCAGTTCTTC.

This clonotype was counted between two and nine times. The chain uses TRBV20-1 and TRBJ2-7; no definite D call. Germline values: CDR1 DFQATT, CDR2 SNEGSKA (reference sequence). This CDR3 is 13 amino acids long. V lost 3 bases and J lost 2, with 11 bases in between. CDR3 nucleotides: TGCAGTGCTAGTTGGTGGCAGACCTACGAGCAGTACTTC. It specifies CSASWWQTYEQYF.

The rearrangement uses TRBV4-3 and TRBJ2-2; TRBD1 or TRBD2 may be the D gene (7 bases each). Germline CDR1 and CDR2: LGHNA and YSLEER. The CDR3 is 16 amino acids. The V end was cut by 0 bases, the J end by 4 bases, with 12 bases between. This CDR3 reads CASSQDSRGGTGELFF. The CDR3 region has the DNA TGCGCCAGCAGCCAAGATAGCAGGGGGGGCACCGGGGAGCTGTTTTTT.

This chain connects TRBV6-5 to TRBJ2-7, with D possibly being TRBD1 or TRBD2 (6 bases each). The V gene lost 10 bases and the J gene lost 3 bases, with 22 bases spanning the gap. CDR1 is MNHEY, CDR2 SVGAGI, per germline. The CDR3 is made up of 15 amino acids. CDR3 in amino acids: CATLAIQGGLYEQYF. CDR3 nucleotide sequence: TGTGCCACCTTAGCTATACAAGGGGGACTCTACGAGCAGTACTTC.

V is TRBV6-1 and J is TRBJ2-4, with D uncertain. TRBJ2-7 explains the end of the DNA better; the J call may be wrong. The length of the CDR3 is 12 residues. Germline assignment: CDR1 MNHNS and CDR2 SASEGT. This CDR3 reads CASSPQSHEQYF. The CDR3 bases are TGTGCCAGCAGCCCACAGAGCCACGAGCAGTACTTC.

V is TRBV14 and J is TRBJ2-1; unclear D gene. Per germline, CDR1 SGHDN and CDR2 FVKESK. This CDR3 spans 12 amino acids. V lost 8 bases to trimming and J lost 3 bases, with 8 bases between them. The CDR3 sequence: CASSEIYNEQFF. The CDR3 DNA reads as TGTGCCAGCTCCGAGATCTACAATGAGCAGTTCTTC.

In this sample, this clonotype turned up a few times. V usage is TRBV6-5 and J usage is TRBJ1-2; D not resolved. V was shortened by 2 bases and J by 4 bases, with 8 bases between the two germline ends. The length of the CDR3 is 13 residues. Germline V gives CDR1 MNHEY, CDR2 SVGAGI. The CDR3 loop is CASSYREGYGYTF. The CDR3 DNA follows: TGTGCCAGCAGTTACCGGGAGGGCTATGGCTACACCTTC.

The chain's CDR3 is CASRGPTGTGQANYGYTF. CDR3 bases: TGTGCCTCCCGGGGGCCAACAGGGACAGGGCAAGCTAACTATGGCTACACCTTC. The chain carries TRBV2 and TRBJ1-2; 9 nucleotides match TRBD1. The V segment lost 11 bases and the J segment 0 bases; nucleotides outside the gene matches: 19. The CDR3 extends over 18 amino acids. Per germline, CDR1 SNHLY and CDR2 FYNNEI.

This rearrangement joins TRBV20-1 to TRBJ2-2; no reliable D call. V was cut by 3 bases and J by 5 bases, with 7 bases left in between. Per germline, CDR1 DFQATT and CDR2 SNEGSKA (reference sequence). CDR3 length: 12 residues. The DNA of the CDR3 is TGCAGTGCTAGTCGGTCGACCGGGGAGCTGTTTTTT. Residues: CSASRSTGELFF.

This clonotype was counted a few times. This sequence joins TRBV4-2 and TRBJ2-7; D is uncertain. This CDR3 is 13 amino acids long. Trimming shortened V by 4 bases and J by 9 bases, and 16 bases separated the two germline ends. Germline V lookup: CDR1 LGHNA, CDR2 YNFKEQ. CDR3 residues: CASSPGSAVVQYF. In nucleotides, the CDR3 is TGTGCCAGCAGCCCCGGGTCTGCTGTAGTGCAGTACTTC.

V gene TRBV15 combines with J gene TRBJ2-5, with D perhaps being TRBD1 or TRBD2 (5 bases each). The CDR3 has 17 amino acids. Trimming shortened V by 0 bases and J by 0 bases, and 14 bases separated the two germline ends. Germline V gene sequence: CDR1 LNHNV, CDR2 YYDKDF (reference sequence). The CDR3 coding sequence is TGTGCCACCAGCAGAGATGGGGCGGGCAAGTACCAAGAGACCCAGTACTTC. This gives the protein CATSRDGAGKYQETQYF.

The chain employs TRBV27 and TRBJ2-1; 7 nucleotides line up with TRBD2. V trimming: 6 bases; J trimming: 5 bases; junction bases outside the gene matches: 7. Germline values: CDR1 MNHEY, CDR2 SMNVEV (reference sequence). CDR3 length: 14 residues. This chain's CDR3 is CASRWASGNNEQFF. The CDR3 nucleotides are TGTGCCAGCAGGTGGGCTAGCGGTAACAATGAGCAGTTCTTC.

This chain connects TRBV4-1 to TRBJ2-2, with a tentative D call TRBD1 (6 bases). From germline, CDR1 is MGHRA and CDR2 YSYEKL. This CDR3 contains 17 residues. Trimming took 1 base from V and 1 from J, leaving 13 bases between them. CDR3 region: CASSQVRDKVNTGELFF. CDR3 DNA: TGCGCCAGCAGCCAAGTCCGGGACAAGGTGAACACCGGGGAGCTGTTTTTT.

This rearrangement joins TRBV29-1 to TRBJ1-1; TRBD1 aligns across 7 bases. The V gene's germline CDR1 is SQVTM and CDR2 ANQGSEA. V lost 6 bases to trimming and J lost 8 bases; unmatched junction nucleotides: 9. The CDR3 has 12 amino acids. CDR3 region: CSVIRTGSEAFF. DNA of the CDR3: TGCAGCGTCATAAGGACAGGTTCCGAAGCTTTCTTT.

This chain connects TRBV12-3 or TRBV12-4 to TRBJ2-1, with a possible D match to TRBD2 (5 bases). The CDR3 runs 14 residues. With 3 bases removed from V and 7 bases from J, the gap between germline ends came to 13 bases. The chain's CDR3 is CASSFSASGNEQFF. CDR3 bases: TGTGCCAGCAGTTTTAGCGCCTCTGGGAATGAGCAGTTCTTC.

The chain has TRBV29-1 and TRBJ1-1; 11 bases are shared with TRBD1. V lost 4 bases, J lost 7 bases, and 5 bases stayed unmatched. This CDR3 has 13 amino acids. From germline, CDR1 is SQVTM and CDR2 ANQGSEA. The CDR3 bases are TGCAGCGTTGGCAGGACAGGGGGCGTTGAAGCTTTCTTT. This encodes CSVGRTGGVEAFF.

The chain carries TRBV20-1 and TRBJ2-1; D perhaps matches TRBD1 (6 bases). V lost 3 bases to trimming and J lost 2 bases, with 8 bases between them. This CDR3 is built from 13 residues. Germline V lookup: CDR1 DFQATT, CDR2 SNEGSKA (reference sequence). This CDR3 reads CSARRQAYNEQFF. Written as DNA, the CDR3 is TGCAGTGCTAGGAGACAGGCCTACAATGAGCAGTTCTTC.

The CDR3, as DNA: TGTGCCAGCAGCTTAGTATATAGCGGGATTCAGAATGAGCAGTTCTTC. It encodes CASSLVYSGIQNEQFF. The rearrangement uses TRBV7-2 and TRBJ2-1, with TRBD2 identical over 8 bases. This CDR3 region has 16 residues. The germline gives CDR1 SGHTA, CDR2 FQGNSA. The V gene end was trimmed by 1 base and the J gene end by 7 bases; junction bases not matched to a gene: 9. The whole variable domain, filled in from reference TRBV7-2 and TRBJ2-1, reads GAGVSQSPSNKVTEKGKDVELRCDPISGHTALYWYRQSLGQGLEFLIYFQGNSAPDKSGLPSDRFSAERTGGSVSTLTIQRTQQEDSAVYLCASSLVYSGIQNEQFFGPGTRLTVL.

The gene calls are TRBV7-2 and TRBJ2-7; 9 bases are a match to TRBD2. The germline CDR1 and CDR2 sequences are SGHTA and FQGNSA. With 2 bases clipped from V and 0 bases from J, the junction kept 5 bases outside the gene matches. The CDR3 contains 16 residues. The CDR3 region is CASSLLISGSSYEQYF. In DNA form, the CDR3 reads TGTGCCAGCAGCTTATTGATTAGCGGGAGCTCCTACGAGCAGTACTTC.

In DNA, the CDR3 is TGTGCCAGCAGCTTAGTTATGGGGGTAGCCAAAAACATTCAGTACTTC. It translates to CASSLVMGVAKNIQYF. The genes are TRBV7-2 and TRBJ2-4; D assignment may be TRBD1 or TRBD2 (5 bases each). The germline V gene has CDR1 SGHTA and CDR2 FQGNSA. The CDR3 runs to 16 residues. Trimming cost V 1 base and J 0 bases, with 10 bases left between them.

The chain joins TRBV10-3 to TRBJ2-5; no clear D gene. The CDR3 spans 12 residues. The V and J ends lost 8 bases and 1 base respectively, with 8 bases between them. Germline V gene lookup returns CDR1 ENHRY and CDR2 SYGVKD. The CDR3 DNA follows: TGTGCCATCGCCGTTAGCCAAGAGACCCAGTACTTC. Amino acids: CAIAVSQETQYF.

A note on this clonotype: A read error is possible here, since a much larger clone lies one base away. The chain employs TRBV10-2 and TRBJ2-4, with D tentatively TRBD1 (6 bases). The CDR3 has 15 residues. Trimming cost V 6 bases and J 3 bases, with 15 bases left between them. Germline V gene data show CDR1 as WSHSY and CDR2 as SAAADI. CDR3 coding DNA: TGCGCCAGCAGGCAACAGGGCTGGAACAAAAACATTCAGTACTTC. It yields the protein CASRQQGWNKNIQYF.

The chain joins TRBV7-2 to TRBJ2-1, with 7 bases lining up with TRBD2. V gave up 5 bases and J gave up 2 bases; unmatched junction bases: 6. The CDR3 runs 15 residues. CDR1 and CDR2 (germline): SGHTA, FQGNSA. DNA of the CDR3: TGTGCCAGCAGCCCCAACGCGGGAGCCTACAATGAGCAGTTCTTC. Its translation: CASSPNAGAYNEQFF.